The clone carrying this T cell receptor (beta chain) turned up a few times. Its specificity is unknown. The germline gene is not matched at one end of the junction; a read error may be the cause. The data originate from a study of T cell responses to AZD1222 COVID-19 vaccine. General study findings and limits: Only after the peak T cell response were repertoires sampled. It should be noted that donors were predominantly white British and more often female, and clonal diversity was possibly underestimated. The study reported that nearly half of spike-specific TCRs target unmutated variant regions.

The repertoire was sequenced with immunoSEQ multiplex PCR; TCRdb's copy has only in-frame clones and lacks some. The data contain some 100,000 clones, roughly nine tenths of them singletons. CDR1 is SQVTM, CDR2 ANQGSEA, per germline. The CDR3 has 13 amino acids. The clonotype was recovered from an adult who received the AZD1222 COVID-19 vaccine. V is TRBV29-1 and J is TRBJ2-7, with a tentative D call TRBD1 (7 bases). The sample consisted of peripheral blood, taken 28 days after the second AZD1222 dose. Written as DNA, the CDR3 is TGCAGCGTTGAAGACGCGGGGACAGCCCTTCAGAACTTC. This codes for CSVEDAGTALQNF.